The source of this TCR beta chain is a study of beta chain features in type 1 diabetes. CDR1 is SGHAT and CDR2 is FQDESV in the germline V gene (reference sequence). There are 11 residues in the CDR3. V shed 6 bases and J shed 3 bases, with 4 bases lying between them. What was sequenced were expressed TCRB transcripts, since all of the isolated RNA had been reverse transcribed. Clones were sequenced by immunoSEQ multiplex PCR, and TCRdb holds only the in-frame ones, with some missing. This sample yields over 700,000 clones, of which roughly 17% are seen a single time; around 0.02% belongs to the top ten. In this sample, this clone turned up a few times. Stem cell-like memory, regulatory, central memory and naive CD4+ cells were sorted via CD45RO/CCR7/CD25/CD127/CD95/CD27.

The chain recombines TRBV11-1 with TRBJ2-3; D is uncertain. Material: naive CD4+ T cells from blood. The receptor comes from a woman under 30 in good health. CDR3 DNA: TGTGCCAGCAGTGAAACAGATACGCAGTATTTT. This codes for CASSETDTQYF.